Presented here are 13 T cell receptor beta chains from one specimen sequenced in a study of T cells in Graves' hyperthyroidism and ophthalmopathy. TCR beta CDR3 region amplification was performed from RNA transcripts. The HTBI primer set was used in a first-round RT-PCR of the TCR CDR3. TCRdb reprocessed the multiplex PCR reads via MiXCR and lists one record per CDR3 protein. The sample lists about 840,000 distinct CDR3 sequences, roughly 40% seen once, with approximately 8.7% in the top ten. The source material was blood. The receptors here all came from a man between 18 and 35 years old with Graves' hyperthyroidism.

This clonotype occurred many times. The genes are TRBV10-1 and TRBJ1-2, with D maybe TRBD1 (5 bases). This CDR3 is 16 amino acids long. Germline CDR1 WNHNN, CDR2 SYGVQD (reference sequence). Trimming removed 5 bases at V and 2 bases at J, with 18 bases between. CDR3 nucleotide sequence: TGCGCCAGCAGTCCTAGGACACACACATCCAACTATGGCTACACCTTC. It specifies CASSPRTHTSNYGYTF.

V and J are TRBV7-9 and TRBJ1-2; D ambiguous. V lost 5 bases to trimming and J lost 4 bases, with 23 bases between them. There are 17 residues in the CDR3. The germline gives CDR1 SEHNR, CDR2 FQNEAQ (reference sequence). Written as DNA, the CDR3 is TGTGCCAGCAGCGAGATCCACGAGGTTGGAGGTATCTATGGCTACACCTTC. It codes for CASSEIHEVGGIYGYTF. The entire variable domain, with the rest obtained from reference TRBV7-9 and TRBJ1-2, is as follows: DTGVSQNPRHKITKRGQNVTFRCDPISEHNRLYWYRQTLGQGPEFLTYFQNEAQLEKSRLLSDRFSAERPKGSFSTLEIQRTEQGDSAMYLCASSEIHEVGGIYGYTFGSGTRLTVV.

The chain is built from TRBV2 and TRBJ2-5, with a weak D call TRBD2 (6 bases). Deletions cut 9 bases from V and 0 bases from J, with 11 bases between. CDR3 length equals 13 residues. Germline CDR1 and CDR2: SNHLY and FYNNEI. The DNA of the CDR3 is TGTGCCAGGTGGGGGGTGGACCAAGAGACCCAGTACTTC. Encoded protein: CARWGVDQETQYF.

CDR3 in DNA: TGTGCCAGCAGTTTTGGTGCGGGGGGATACACCGGGGAGCTGTTTTTT. As protein: CASSFGAGGYTGELFF. The rearrangement uses TRBV12-3 or TRBV12-4 and TRBJ2-2, with 8 nucleotides matching TRBD2. The CDR3 is 16 amino acids. V gave up 3 bases and J gave up 3 bases; unmatched junction bases: 6.

This clonotype has more than one count but fewer than ten. The CDR3 here is CASTSGGANTEAFF. Written as DNA, the CDR3 is TGTGCCAGCACCTCGGGTGGCGCGAACACTGAAGCTTTCTTT. The chain couples TRBV12-3 or TRBV12-4 to TRBJ1-1; D is ambiguous. This CDR3 is 14 amino acids long. Trimming removed 7 bases from V and 1 base from J, with 13 bases in between.

This chain uses TRBV5-4 with TRBJ2-2; D remains unclear. This CDR3 region has 11 residues. The ends were cut back, 0 bases at V and 9 bases at J, with 3 bases in the middle. The V gene's germline CDR1 is SGHNT and CDR2 YYREEE (reference sequence). The CDR3 DNA is TGTGCCAGCAGCTTGGAGCGGGAGCTGTTTTTT. Amino acid sequence: CASSLERELFF.

This chain uses TRBV12-3 or TRBV12-4 with TRBJ1-1; 9 bases align to TRBD1. This CDR3 contains 15 residues. Trimming took 5 bases from V and 10 from J; bases not matched to a gene: 14. This CDR3 reads CASSLDRGGVLGAFF. The DNA of the CDR3 is TGTGCCAGCAGTCTTGACAGGGGGGGAGTCCTAGGAGCTTTCTTT.

A single count supports this clonotype. The genes are TRBV15 and TRBJ1-5; D call uncertain. This CDR3 contains 15 residues. V was trimmed by 1 base and J by 7 bases, leaving 14 bases between them. Germline V gives CDR1 LNHNV, CDR2 YYDKDF (reference sequence). The CDR3 bases are TGTGCCACCAGCAGAGCGCTCGGGAAGAGACAGCCCCAGCATTTT. Protein sequence: CATSRALGKRQPQHF.

J is TRBJ1-5 and V is TRBV5-1; 7 positions match TRBD1. V shed 4 bases and J 6 bases; nucleotides not matched to a gene: 7. Germline lookup yields CDR1 SGHRS and CDR2 YFSETQ. This CDR3 has 14 residues. The CDR3 bases are TGCGCCAGCAGCACAGGGGATATAGGTCAGCCCCAGCATTTT. Translation: CASSTGDIGQPQHF.

This clonotype was counted many times. The gene calls are TRBV29-1 and TRBJ2-7; no firm D call. Germline V gives CDR1 SQVTM, CDR2 ANQGSEA. The CDR3 runs 13 residues. Trimming stripped 2 bases from V and 0 bases from J, with 8 bases between. DNA for the CDR3: TGCAGCGTTGAACTTCCAAGCTCCTACGAGCAGTACTTC. This translates into CSVELPSSYEQYF.

For this clonotype: A junction end diverges from the germline sequence, so it may reflect a read error. The chain links TRBV2 to TRBJ2-7, with D unresolved. Germline V gene data show CDR1 as SNHLY and CDR2 as FYNNEI. The CDR3 extends over 15 amino acids. DNA for the CDR3: TGTACCAGCAGTGTACCCGGGCTCCAAGGCTACGAGCAGTACTTC. Translating it yields CTSSVPGLQGYEQYF. Full variable domain (missing parts from reference TRBV2 and TRBJ2-7): EPEVTQTPSHQVTQMGQEVILRCVPISNHLYFYWYRQILGQKVEFLVSFYNNEISEKSEIFDDQFSVERPDGSNFTLKIRSTKLEDSAMYFCTSSVPGLQGYEQYFGPGTRLTVT.

Ten or more counts support this clonotype. This chain joins TRBV10-2 and TRBJ2-7; D not resolved. V was cut by 1 base and J by 3 bases, with 7 bases left in between. The CDR3 is 13 amino acids. From germline, CDR1 is WSHSY and CDR2 SAAADI. CDR3 DNA sequence: TGCGCCAGCAGTGAGTTTTGGGACTACGAGCAGTACTTC. It yields the protein CASSEFWDYEQYF.

This clonotype was observed at least ten times. The DNA for the CDR3 is TGCAGTGCTAGAGGACAGGGAAATCAGCCCCAGCATTTT. Protein product: CSARGQGNQPQHF. This chain connects TRBV20-1 to TRBJ1-5, with 7 nucleotides matching TRBD1. The junction had 1 base not matched to a gene; V was cut back by 1 base and J by 4 bases. The CDR3 totals 13 residues. CDR1 and CDR2 from the germline V gene are DFQATT and SNEGSKA (reference sequence).